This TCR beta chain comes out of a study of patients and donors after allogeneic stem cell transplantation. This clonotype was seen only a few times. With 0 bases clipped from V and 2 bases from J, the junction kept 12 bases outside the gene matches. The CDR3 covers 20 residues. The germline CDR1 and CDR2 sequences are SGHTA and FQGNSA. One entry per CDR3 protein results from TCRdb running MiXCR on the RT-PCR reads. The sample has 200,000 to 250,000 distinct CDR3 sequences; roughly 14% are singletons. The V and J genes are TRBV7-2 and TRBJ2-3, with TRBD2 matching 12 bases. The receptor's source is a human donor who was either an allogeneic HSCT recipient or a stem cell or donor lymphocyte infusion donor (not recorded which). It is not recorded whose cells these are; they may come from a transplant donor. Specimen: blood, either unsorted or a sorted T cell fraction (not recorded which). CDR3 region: CASSLAPTPPSGGDTDTQYF. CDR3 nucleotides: TGTGCCAGCAGCTTAGCGCCCACCCCCCCTAGCGGGGGGGACACAGATACGCAGTATTTT. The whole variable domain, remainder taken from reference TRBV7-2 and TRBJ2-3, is GAGVSQSPSNKVTEKGKDVELRCDPISGHTALYWYRQSLGQGLEFLIYFQGNSAPDKSGLPSDRFSAERTGGSVSTLTIQRTQQEDSAVYLCASSLAPTPPSGGDTDTQYFGPGTRLTVL.